This T cell receptor beta chain originates from a study of molecular identifiers for immune sequencing clone quantification. As for the study in general: In the replicates, RNA derived from about 19,000 or 110,000 naive CD8 cells was divided into five parts, and four were sequenced.

Overall study findings and caveats: Barcode collisions between identical TCR molecules could shrink estimates of highly expanded clone sizes.

Trimming left V 3 bases short and J 1 base short, with 11 bases between. Germline CDR1 is SGHRS and CDR2 is YFSETQ. The CDR3 consists of 14 residues. A few counts support this clonotype. Its antigen is undetermined. TCRdb analysed the PCR reads with MiXCR anew, one entry per CDR3 protein. This table has more than 450,000 distinct CDR3 sequences, under 30% appearing once. With 10%, 30% or 50% of RNA, about 17,000 to 1,000,000 naive CD8 T cells were sequenced. Sequencing was done on a sample of naive CD8+ T cells from blood, with Jurkat cell RNA spiked in. Subset specified: FACS-sorted CD8+CD4-CCR7+CD45RA+ naive T cells. V gene TRBV5-1 combines with J gene TRBJ2-7; D may be TRBD1 (5 bases). This clonotype originated in a human donor in good health. Some libraries in this study had Jurkat cell RNA spiked in. CDR3 DNA sequence: TGCGCCAGCAGCTCTGTACAGGCTTCCTACGAGCAGTACTTC. Amino acids: CASSSVQASYEQYF.